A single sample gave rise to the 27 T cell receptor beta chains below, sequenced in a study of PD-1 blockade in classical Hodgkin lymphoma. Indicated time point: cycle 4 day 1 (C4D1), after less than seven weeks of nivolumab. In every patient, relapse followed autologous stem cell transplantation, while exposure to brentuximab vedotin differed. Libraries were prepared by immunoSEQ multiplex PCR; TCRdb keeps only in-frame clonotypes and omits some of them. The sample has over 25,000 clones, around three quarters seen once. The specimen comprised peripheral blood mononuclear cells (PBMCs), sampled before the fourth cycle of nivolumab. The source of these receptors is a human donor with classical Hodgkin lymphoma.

CDR3 sequence reads: CASSFDWGETQYF. Written as DNA, the CDR3 is TGTGCCAGCAGCTTTGACTGGGGGGAGACCCAGTACTTC. The chain recombines TRBV5-5 with TRBJ2-5, with D tentatively TRBD1 or TRBD2 (5 bases each). V dropped 2 bases and J dropped 5 bases, with 10 bases sitting between them. CDR1 is SGHKS and CDR2 is YYEKEE in the germline V gene (reference sequence). The CDR3 covers 13 residues.

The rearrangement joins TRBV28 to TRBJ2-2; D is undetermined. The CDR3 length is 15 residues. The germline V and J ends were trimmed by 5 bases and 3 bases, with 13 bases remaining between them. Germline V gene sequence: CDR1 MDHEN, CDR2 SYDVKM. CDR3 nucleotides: TGTGCCAGCAGTCAGATACTGGGTTACACCGGGGAGCTGTTTTTT. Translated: CASSQILGYTGELFF. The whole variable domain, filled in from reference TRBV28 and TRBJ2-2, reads DVKVTQSSRYLVKRTGEKVFLECVQDMDHENMFWYRQDPGLGLRLIYFSYDVKMKEKGDIPEGYSVSREKKERFSLILESASTNQTSMYLCASSQILGYTGELFFGEGSRLTVL.

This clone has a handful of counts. For the CDR3, the DNA is TGTGCCAGCAGTCCCGGGACACAGCCCGTTAACACCATATATTTT. This translates into CASSPGTQPVNTIYF. The chain couples TRBV9 to TRBJ1-3; possibly TRBD1 for D (6 bases). Trimming took 5 bases from V and 7 from J, leaving 19 bases between them. CDR1 and CDR2 (germline): SGDLS, YYNGEE. The CDR3 totals 15 residues.

In DNA, the CDR3 is TGTGCCAGCAGACCCCCGACAGGGCAAGGGGCCAACGTCCTGACTTTC. Amino acid sequence: CASRPPTGQGANVLTF. This rearrangement joins TRBV6-6 to TRBJ2-6, with 7 bases fitting TRBD1. Germline trimming cut 6 bases from V and 4 bases from J; bases unmatched to any gene: 9. The length of the CDR3 is 16 residues. Germline values: CDR1 MNHNY, CDR2 SVGAGI (reference sequence).

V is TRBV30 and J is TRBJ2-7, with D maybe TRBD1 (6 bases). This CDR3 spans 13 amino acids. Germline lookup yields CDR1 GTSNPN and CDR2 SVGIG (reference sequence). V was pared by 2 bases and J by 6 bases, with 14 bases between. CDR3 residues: CAWSITGFGEQYF. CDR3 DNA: TGTGCCTGGAGTATCACAGGGTTCGGCGAGCAGTACTTC.

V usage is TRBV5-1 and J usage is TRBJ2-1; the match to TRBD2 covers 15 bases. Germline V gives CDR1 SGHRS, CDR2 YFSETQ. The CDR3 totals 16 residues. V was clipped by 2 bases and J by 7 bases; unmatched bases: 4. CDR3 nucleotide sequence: TGCGCCAGCAGCTTTTGGACTAGCGGGAGGGGAAATGAGCAGTTCTTC. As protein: CASSFWTSGRGNEQFF.

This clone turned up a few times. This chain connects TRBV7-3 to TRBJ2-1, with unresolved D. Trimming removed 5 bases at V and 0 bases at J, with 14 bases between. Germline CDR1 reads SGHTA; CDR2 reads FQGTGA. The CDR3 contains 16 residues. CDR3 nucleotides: TGTGCCAGCAGCCCCCCCAGCGCCAGCTCCTACAATGAGCAGTTCTTC. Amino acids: CASSPPSASSYNEQFF.

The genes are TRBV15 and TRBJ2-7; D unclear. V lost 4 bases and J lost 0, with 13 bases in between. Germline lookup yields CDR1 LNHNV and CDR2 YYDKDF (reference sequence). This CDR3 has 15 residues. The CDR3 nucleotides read TGTGCCACCAGCACCCTGGCCAACAGCTCCTACGAGCAGTACTTC. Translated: CATSTLANSSYEQYF.

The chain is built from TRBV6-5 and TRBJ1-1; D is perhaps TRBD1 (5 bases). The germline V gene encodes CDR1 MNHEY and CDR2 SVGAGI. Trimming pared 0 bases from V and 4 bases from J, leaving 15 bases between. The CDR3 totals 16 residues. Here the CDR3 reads CASSYSFPGRGTEAFF. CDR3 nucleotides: TGTGCCAGCAGTTACTCGTTTCCAGGAAGGGGCACTGAAGCTTTCTTT.

For the CDR3, the DNA is TGTGCCAGCAGTTTAGGTACAGGGGCTAGCACAGATACGCAGTATTTT. Translated: CASSLGTGASTDTQYF. The chain recombines TRBV28 with TRBJ2-3; 7 positions agree with TRBD1. The V gene's germline CDR1 is MDHEN and CDR2 SYDVKM. The CDR3 extends over 16 amino acids. The V and J ends lost 2 bases and 0 bases, in that order; junction bases with no gene match: 5. Complete variable domain (other parts from reference TRBV28 and TRBJ2-3): DVKVTQSSRYLVKRTGEKVFLECVQDMDHENMFWYRQDPGLGLRLIYFSYDVKMKEKGDIPEGYSVSREKKERFSLILESASTNQTSMYLCASSLGTGASTDTQYFGPGTRLTVL.

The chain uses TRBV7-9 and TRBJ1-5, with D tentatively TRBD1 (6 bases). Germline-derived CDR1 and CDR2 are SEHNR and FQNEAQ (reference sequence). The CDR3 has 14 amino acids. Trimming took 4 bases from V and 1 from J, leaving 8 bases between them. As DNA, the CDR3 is TGTGCCAGCAGCTCACAGGGAAGCAATCAGCCCCAGCATTTT. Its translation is CASSSQGSNQPQHF.

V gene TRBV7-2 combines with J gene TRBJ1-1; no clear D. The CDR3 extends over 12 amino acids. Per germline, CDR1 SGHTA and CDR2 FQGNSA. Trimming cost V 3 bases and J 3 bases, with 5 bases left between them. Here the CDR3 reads CASSFGYTEAFF. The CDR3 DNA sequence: TGTGCCAGCAGCTTTGGCTACACTGAAGCTTTCTTT.

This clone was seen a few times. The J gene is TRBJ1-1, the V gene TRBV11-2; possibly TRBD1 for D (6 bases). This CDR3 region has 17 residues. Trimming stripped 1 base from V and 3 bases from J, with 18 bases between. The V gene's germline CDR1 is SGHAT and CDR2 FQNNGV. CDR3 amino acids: CASSLGGGGGPYTEAFF. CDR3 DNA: TGTGCCAGCAGCTTAGGAGGGGGAGGGGGTCCATACACTGAAGCTTTCTTT.

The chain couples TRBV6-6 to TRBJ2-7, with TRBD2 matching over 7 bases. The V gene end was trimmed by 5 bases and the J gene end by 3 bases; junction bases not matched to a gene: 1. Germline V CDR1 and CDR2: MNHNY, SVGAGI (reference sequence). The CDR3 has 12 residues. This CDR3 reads CASSERDYEQYF. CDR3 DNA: TGTGCCAGCAGTGAGCGGGACTACGAGCAGTACTTC.

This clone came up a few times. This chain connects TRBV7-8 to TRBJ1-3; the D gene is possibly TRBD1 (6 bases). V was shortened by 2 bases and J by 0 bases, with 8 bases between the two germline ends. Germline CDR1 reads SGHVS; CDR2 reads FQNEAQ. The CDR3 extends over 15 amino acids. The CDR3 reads CASSLLDSSGNTIYF. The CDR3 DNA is TGTGCCAGCAGCTTACTGGACAGCTCTGGAAACACCATATATTTT. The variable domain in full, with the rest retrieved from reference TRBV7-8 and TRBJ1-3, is GAGVSQSPRYKVAKRGQDVALRCDPISGHVSLFWYQQALGQGPEFLTYFQNEAQLDKSGLPSDRFFAERPEGSVSTLKIQRTQQEDSAVYLCASSLLDSSGNTIYFGEGSWLTVV.

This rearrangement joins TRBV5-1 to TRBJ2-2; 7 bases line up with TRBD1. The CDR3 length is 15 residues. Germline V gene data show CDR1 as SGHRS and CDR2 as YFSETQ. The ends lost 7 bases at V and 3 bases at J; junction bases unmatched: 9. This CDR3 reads CASRIGDRDTGELFF. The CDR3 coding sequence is TGCGCCAGCCGAATAGGAGACAGGGACACCGGGGAGCTGTTTTTT.

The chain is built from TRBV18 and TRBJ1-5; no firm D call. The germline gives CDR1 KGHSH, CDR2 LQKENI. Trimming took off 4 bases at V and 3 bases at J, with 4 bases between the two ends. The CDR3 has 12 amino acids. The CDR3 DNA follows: TGTGCCAGCTCACTCGACAATCAGCCCCAGCATTTT. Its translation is CASSLDNQPQHF. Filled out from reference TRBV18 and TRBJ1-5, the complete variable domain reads NAGVMQNPRHLVRRRGQEARLRCSPMKGHSHVYWYRQLPEEGLKFMVYLQKENIIDESGMPKERFSAEFPKEGPSILRIQQVVRGDSAAYFCASSLDNQPQHFGDGTRLSIL.

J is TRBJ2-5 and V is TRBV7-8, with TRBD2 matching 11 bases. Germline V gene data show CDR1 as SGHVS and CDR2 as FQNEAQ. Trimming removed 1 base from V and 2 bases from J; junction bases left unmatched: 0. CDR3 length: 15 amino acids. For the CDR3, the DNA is TGTGCCAGCAGCTTAGGACTAGCGGGGCAAGAGACCCAGTACTTC. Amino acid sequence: CASSLGLAGQETQYF.

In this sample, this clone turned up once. The CDR3 nucleotides read TGTGCCAGCAGGGAACTAGCGGGGACCCTATTTGGAAATGAGCAGTTCTTC. It translates to CASRELAGTLFGNEQFF. The rearrangement uses TRBV5-6 and TRBJ2-1; 10 bases are a match to TRBD2. Germline V CDR1 and CDR2: SGHDT, YYEEEE. The CDR3 spans 17 residues. Trimming took 5 bases from V and 7 from J; bases not matched to a gene: 15.

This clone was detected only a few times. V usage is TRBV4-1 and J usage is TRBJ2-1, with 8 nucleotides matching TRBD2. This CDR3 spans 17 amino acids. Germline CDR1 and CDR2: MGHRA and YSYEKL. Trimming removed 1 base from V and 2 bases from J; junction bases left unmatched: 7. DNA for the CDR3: TGCGCCAGCAGCCAAGCCCCGTCGGGGGGGGCCTACAATGAGCAGTTCTTC. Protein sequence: CASSQAPSGGAYNEQFF.

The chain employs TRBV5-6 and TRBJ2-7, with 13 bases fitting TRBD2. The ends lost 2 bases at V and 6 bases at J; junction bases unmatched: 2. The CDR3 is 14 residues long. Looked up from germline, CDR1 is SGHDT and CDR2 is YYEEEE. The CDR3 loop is CASSFGLAGVEQYF. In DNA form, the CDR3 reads TGTGCCAGCAGCTTCGGACTAGCGGGGGTCGAGCAGTACTTC.

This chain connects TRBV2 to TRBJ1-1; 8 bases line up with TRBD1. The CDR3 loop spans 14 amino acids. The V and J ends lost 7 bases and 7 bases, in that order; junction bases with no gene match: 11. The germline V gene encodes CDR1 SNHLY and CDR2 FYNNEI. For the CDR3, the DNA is TGTGCCAGCAACGGACAGGGATCGATTGGTGAAGCTTTCTTT. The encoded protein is CASNGQGSIGEAFF.

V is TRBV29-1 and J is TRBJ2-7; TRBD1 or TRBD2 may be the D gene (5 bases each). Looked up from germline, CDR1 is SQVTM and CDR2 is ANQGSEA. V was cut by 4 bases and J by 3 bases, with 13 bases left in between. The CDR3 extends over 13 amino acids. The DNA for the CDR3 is TGCAGCGTTGCCCCGTGGGGGAGCTACGAGCAGTACTTC. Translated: CSVAPWGSYEQYF.

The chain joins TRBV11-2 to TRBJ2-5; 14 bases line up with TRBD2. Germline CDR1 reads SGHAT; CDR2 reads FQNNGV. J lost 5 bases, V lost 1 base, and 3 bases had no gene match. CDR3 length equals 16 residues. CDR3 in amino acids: CASSLGLAGGRETQYF. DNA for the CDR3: TGTGCCAGCAGCTTAGGACTAGCGGGGGGGCGCGAGACCCAGTACTTC.

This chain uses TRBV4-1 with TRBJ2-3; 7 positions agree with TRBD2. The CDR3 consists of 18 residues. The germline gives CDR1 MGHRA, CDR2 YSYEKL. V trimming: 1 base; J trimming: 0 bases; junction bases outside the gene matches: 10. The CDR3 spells CASSQGEQAGPSTDTQYF. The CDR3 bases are TGCGCCAGCAGCCAAGGGGAACAAGCGGGGCCTAGCACAGATACGCAGTATTTT.

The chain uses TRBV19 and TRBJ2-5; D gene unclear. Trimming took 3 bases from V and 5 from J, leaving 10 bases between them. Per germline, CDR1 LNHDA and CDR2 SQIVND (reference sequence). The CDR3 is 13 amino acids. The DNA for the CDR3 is TGTGCCAGTAGTATCAATAAAGCTGAGACCCAGTACTTC. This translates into CASSINKAETQYF.

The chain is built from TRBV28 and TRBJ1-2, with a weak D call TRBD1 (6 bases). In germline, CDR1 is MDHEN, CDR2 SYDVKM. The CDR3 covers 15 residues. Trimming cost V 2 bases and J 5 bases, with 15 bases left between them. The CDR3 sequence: CASSLIRGGGYGYTF. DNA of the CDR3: TGTGCCAGCAGTTTAATCAGGGGCGGAGGGTATGGCTACACCTTC.